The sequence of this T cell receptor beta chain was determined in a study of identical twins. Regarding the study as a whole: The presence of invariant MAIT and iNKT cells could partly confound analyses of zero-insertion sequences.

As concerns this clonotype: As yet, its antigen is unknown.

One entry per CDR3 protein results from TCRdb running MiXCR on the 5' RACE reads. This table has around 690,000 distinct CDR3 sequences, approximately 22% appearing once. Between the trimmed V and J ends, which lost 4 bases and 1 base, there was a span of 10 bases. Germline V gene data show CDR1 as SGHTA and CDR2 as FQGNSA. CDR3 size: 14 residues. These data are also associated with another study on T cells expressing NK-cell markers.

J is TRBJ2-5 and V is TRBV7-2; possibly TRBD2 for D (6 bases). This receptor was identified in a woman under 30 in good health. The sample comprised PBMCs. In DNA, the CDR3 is TGTGCCAGCAGCTCTAGCGTAGTCCAAGAGACCCAGTACTTC. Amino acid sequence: CASSSSVVQETQYF.